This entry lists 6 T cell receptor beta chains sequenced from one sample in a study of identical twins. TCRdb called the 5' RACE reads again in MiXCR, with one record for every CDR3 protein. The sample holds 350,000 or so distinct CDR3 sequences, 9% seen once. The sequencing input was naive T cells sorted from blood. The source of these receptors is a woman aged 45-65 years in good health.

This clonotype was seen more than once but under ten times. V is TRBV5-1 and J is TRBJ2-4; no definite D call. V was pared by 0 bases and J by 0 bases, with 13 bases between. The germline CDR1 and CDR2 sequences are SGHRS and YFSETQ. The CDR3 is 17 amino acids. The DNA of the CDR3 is TGCGCCAGCAGCTTGGGCCTCCTACTTCTAGCCAAAAACATTCAGTACTTC. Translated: CASSLGLLLLAKNIQYF.

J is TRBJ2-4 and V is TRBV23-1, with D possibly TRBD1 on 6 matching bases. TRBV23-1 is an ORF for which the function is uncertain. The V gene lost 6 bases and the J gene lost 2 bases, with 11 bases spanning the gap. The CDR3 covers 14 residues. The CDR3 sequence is CASSVRGTKNIQYF. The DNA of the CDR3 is TGCGCCAGCAGCGTCAGGGGAACCAAAAACATTCAGTACTTC.

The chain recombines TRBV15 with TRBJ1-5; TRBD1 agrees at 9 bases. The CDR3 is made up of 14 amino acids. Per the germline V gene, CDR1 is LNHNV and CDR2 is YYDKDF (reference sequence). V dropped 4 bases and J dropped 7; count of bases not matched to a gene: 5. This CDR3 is CATSTGQGSQPQHF. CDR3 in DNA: TGTGCCACCAGCACGGGACAGGGCTCCCAGCCCCAGCATTTT.

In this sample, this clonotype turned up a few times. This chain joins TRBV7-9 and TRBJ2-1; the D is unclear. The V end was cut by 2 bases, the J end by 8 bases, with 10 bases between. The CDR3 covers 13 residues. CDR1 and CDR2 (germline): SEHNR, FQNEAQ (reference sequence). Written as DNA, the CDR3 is TGTGCCAGCAGCTTATCAGGTCGCTATGAGCAGTTCTTC. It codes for CASSLSGRYEQFF.

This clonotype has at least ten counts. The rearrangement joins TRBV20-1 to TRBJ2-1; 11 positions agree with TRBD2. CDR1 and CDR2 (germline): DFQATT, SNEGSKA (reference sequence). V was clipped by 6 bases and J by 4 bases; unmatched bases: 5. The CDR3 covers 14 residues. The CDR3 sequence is CSANSGRGYNEQFF. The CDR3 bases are TGCAGTGCAAATAGCGGGAGGGGGTACAATGAGCAGTTCTTC.

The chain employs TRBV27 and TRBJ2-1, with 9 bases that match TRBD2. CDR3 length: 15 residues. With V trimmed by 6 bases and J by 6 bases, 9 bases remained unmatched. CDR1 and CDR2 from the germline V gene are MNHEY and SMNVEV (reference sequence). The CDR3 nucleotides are TGTGCCAGCAGCCCAGGGGTAGCGGGAGTCAATGAGCAGTTCTTC. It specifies CASSPGVAGVNEQFF.